Included here is one T cell receptor beta chain sequence, with context. This sample was included in a study of blood T cell repertoires in COVID-19. Study at large: Sample material is recorded as cDNA or gDNA derived from T cells, B-cell-depleted T cells, or PBMCs.

Measured with immunoSEQ multiplex PCR; TCRdb has only the in-frame clones, and not every one. The sample includes around 150,000 clones, approximately 84% seen only once; the top ten take 3% to 4%. Trimming cost V 6 bases and J 4 bases, with 12 bases left between them. CDR3 size: 13 residues. The germline V gene has CDR1 SGHDN and CDR2 FVKESK. The study recruited people aged 18 to 89 years across approximately 24 US areas. The study assigned cohorts using participant-reported clinical history. The sequence was obtained from a woman aged 45 to 65 with acute COVID-19. This chain uses TRBV14 with TRBJ1-1; D possibly corresponds to TRBD1 (5 bases). The source material was PBMCs or T cells enriched from blood (not recorded which). The CDR3 loop reads CASSEQAGTEAFF. The CDR3 DNA follows: TGTGCCAGCAGTGAACAGGCCGGCACTGAAGCTTTCTTT.